The present T cell receptor (beta chain) was sequenced within a study of cytomegalovirus exposure and HLA in healthy donors. PCR primers comprised 60 Vbeta and 13 Jbeta primers. Libraries were prepared by immunoSEQ multiplex PCR; TCRdb keeps only in-frame clonotypes and omits some of them. The sample has over 90,000 clones, around 79% seen once. The sequence came from a woman in her sixties or seventies in good health and CMV-seropositive. What was sequenced was PBMCs.

The CDR3 here is CASSIPKGLLHEQYF. The DNA of the CDR3 is TGTGCCAGTAGTATCCCGAAGGGACTGCTGCACGAGCAGTACTTC. The rearrangement joins TRBV19 to TRBJ2-7; tentative D call: TRBD2 (6 bases). The CDR3 is 15 amino acids. V gave up 3 bases and J gave up 5 bases, with 17 bases separating them. CDR1 is LNHDA, CDR2 SQIVND, per germline (reference sequence). The whole variable domain, remainder taken from reference TRBV19 and TRBJ2-7, is DGGITQSPKYLFRKEGQNVTLSCEQNLNHDAMYWYRQDPGQGLRLIYYSQIVNDFQKGDIAEGYSVSREKKESFPLTVTSAQKNPTAFYLCASSIPKGLLHEQYFGPGTRLTVT.